The 8 T cell receptor beta chains listed next were all sequenced from one sample in a study of T-cell memory formation after mild COVID-19. TCRdb reanalysed the 5' RACE reads using MiXCR and keeps one entry per CDR3 protein. The profile covers about 40,000 distinct CDR3 sequences, with 5% to 7% appearing a single time and about 0.81% taken by the ten largest. Sequenced sample: PBMCs or a T cell subset sorted from them (not recorded which). The receptors derive from an adult who had mild COVID-19 (a few samples of this study predate the infection). Cell type and time point are not known.

In its sample, this clonotype was seen many times. This rearrangement joins TRBV12-3 or TRBV12-4 to TRBJ2-1; the match to TRBD2 covers 13 bases. The trim removed 7 bases at V and 7 bases at J, leaving 7 bases unmatched. This CDR3 comprises 15 residues. This chain's CDR3 is CASTQLAGGVNEQFF. In DNA, the CDR3 is TGTGCCAGCACCCAACTAGCGGGGGGGGTAAATGAGCAGTTCTTC.

There are many counts of this clonotype. This chain links TRBV7-2 with TRBJ2-7; TRBD1 might be the D (5 bases). Germline V gene sequence: CDR1 SGHTA, CDR2 FQGNSA. The CDR3 length is 14 residues. Trimming stripped 3 bases from V and 3 bases from J, with 12 bases between. The CDR3, as DNA: TGTGCCAGCAGCTTTCGTAGACAGAGCTACGAGCAGTACTTC. It encodes CASSFRRQSYEQYF.

The chain employs TRBV6-5 and TRBJ1-2; maybe TRBD1 (5 bases). The V gene's germline CDR1 is MNHEY and CDR2 SVGAGI. This CDR3 has 15 residues. V lost 5 bases to trimming and J lost 5 bases, with 18 bases between them. Written as DNA, the CDR3 is TGTGCCAGCAGTCCGGGGGTTGGGGCAGGTTATGGCTACACCTTC. Translated, it gives CASSPGVGAGYGYTF.

This clonotype was counted many times. This chain uses TRBV7-9 with TRBJ2-3; the D gene is possibly TRBD2 (5 bases). V was clipped by 5 bases and J by 2 bases, with 11 bases between them. The V gene's germline CDR1 is SEHNR and CDR2 FQNEAQ (reference sequence). This CDR3 spans 14 amino acids. The CDR3 sequence is CASSGAGITDTQYF. The CDR3, as DNA: TGTGCCAGCAGCGGAGCCGGGATCACAGATACGCAGTATTTT.

This clonotype was picked up many times. CDR3 residues: CASSQGAEQFF. DNA of the CDR3: TGTGCCAGCAGCCAGGGGGCTGAGCAGTTCTTC. This chain joins TRBV7-3 and TRBJ2-1; 8 nucleotides agree with TRBD1. Germline values: CDR1 SGHTA, CDR2 FQGTGA. V lost 5 bases to trimming and J lost 9 bases; unmatched junction nucleotides: 0. The CDR3 loop spans 11 amino acids.

This clonotype was counted many times. V and J are TRBV5-1 and TRBJ1-1; D is possibly TRBD1 (5 bases). V lost 4 bases and J lost 1, with 8 bases in between. The CDR3 length is 13 residues. Germline values: CDR1 SGHRS, CDR2 YFSETQ. CDR3 coding DNA: TGCGCCAGCAGCCCCAGGGAGAACACTGAAGCTTTCTTT. Translation: CASSPRENTEAFF.

This clonotype rates as medium-sized. The genes are TRBV7-2 and TRBJ2-7; 8 bases are a match to TRBD1. The CDR3 has 14 residues. V trimming: 2 bases; J trimming: 7 bases; junction bases outside the gene matches: 7. CDR1 and CDR2 from the germline V gene are SGHTA and FQGNSA. The CDR3 loop reads CASSLRQGLKEQYF. For the CDR3, the DNA is TGTGCCAGCAGCTTAAGACAGGGGCTGAAAGAGCAGTACTTC. Complete variable domain (other parts from reference TRBV7-2 and TRBJ2-7): GAGVSQSPSNKVTEKGKDVELRCDPISGHTALYWYRQSLGQGLEFLIYFQGNSAPDKSGLPSDRFSAERTGGSVSTLTIQRTQQEDSAVYLCASSLRQGLKEQYFGPGTRLTVT.

This clonotype was counted ten times or more. The J gene is TRBJ2-7, the V gene TRBV5-1; D tentatively fits TRBD1 or TRBD2 (5 bases each). V was pared by 2 bases and J by 3 bases, with 9 bases between. In germline, CDR1 is SGHRS, CDR2 YFSETQ. This CDR3 comprises 13 residues. The CDR3 sequence: CASSLGTYYEQYF. CDR3 coding DNA: TGCGCCAGCAGCTTAGGGACGTACTACGAGCAGTACTTC.